The rows below give T cell receptor beta chains drawn from one sample of a study of post-analysis software for immune sequencing data. TCRdb called the PCR reads again in MiXCR, with one record for every CDR3 protein. The sample gives more than 500,000 distinct CDR3 sequences, 34% of which show up once; about 5.6% is in the top ten. The sequencing sample was made of blood. The receptors originated from a girl under 18 with multiple sclerosis. The CDR3 runs from the conserved cysteine through the conserved F or W. A D gene is named only where the DNA matches it firmly. Clone size is given for some rows only: seen once, a few or many times, or a class if the clone is expanded.

few,TRBV7-9,15,TRBJ2-1,TRBD2,TGTGCCAGCAGCTTAAGTCGGGGGGGCTTCGATGAGCAGTTCTTC,CASSLSRGGFDEQFF
NA,TRBV2,13,TRBJ2-7,NA,TGTGCCAGCAGTGAAGGGTGGGCCTACGAGCAGTACTTC,CASSEGWAYEQYF
NA,TRBV20-1,14,TRBJ1-2,NA,TGCAGTGCTCCTGGGGAGGGAGAGAGCTATGGCTACACCTTC,CSAPGEGESYGYTF
many,TRBV29-1,13,TRBJ2-5,TRBD1,TGCAGCGCTGTGGACAGGGGTTGGGAGACCCAGTACTTC,CSAVDRGWETQYF
NA,TRBV5-1,15,TRBJ2-5,NA,TGCGCCAGCAGCTTCCGACAGACAACTCGAGAGACCCAGTACTTC,CASSFRQTTRETQYF
NA,TRBV6-2/TRBV6-3,15,TRBJ2-4,TRBD2,TGTGCCAGCAGTTATGAGCGGGGGGCTGGAAACATTCAGTACTTC,CASSYERGAGNIQYF
NA,TRBV20-1,15,TRBJ2-3,TRBD2,TGCAGTGCTAGAGATAGCGGGGCCGTTCGAGATACGCAGTATTTT,CSARDSGAVRDTQYF
NA,TRBV11-2,16,TRBJ2-5,TRBD2,TGTGCCTGCAGCTTTGGAGGACTAGTAGTCCAAGAGACCCAGTACTTC,CACSFGGLVVQETQYF
NA,TRBV20-1,15,TRBJ2-6,NA,TGCAGTGCCGCAACAGGGATCTCTGGGGCCAACGTCCTGACTTTC,CSAATGISGANVLTF
few,TRBV7-9,12,TRBJ2-3,NA,TGTGCCAGCAGCTGGCAGGGTCGGGCGCAGTATTTT,CASSWQGRAQYF